One sample yielded the 2 T cell receptor beta chains listed below, sequenced in a study of regulatory T cells in long-lasting Graves disease. Specified time point: persistent/refractory GD, antithyroid drugs over 5 years with positive TRAb. Generation of the TCR library employed RNA extracted from PBMCs. Researchers made TCR beta libraries by using iRepertoire HTBI primers and running Arm-PCR on CDR3 regions. A single record per CDR3 protein comes from TCRdb applying MiXCR to the multiplex PCR reads. The sample carries about half a million distinct CDR3 sequences, less than 25% recorded once. The sequencing here drew on peripheral blood mononuclear cells (PBMCs), taken when the disease was refractory, from a patient treated with antithyroid drugs. These receptors were collected from a female donor with Graves disease.

This clonotype was observed at least ten times. V gene TRBV29-1 combines with J gene TRBJ1-2, with 10 bases fitting TRBD1. The V gene end was trimmed by 5 bases and the J gene end by 4 bases; junction bases not matched to a gene: 4. The CDR3 contains 13 residues. Germline V gives CDR1 SQVTM, CDR2 ANQGSEA. As DNA, the CDR3 is TGCAGCGTTCTGACAGGGGGCGGCTATGGCTACACCTTC. Translation: CSVLTGGGYGYTF.

This clonotype was detected once. This sequence joins TRBV7-9 and TRBJ1-4, with no clear D. Trimming stripped 7 bases from V and 5 bases from J, with 23 bases between. CDR3 length: 17 residues. The germline V gene encodes CDR1 SEHNR and CDR2 FQNEAQ (reference sequence). The CDR3 spells CASIRAPPGKINEKLFF. The CDR3 region has the DNA TGTGCCAGCATCCGAGCCCCACCTGGGAAGATCAATGAAAAACTGTTTTTT.